The rows below give T cell receptor beta chains drawn from one sample of a study of PD-L1 blockade in urothelial cancer. Profiled with immunoSEQ multiplex PCR; TCRdb holds only in-frame clones, not every one. Of 70,000 to 75,000 clones detected, around 83% appear once; the ten largest clones hold about 8.6%. The sequences come from PBMCs, collected around atezolizumab (anti-PD-L1) treatment. The receptors were gathered from a woman in her 70s with urothelial cancer. CDR3s include the opening cysteine and the closing phenylalanine or tryptophan. A D gene is named only where the DNA matches it firmly. Clone size, where shown, is once, few, many, or a class for clones that have expanded.

j_gene | v_gene | abundance | d_gene | CDR3nt | CDR3aa
TRBJ2-1 | TRBV9 | - | TRBD2 | TGTGCCAGCAGCCGCCTAGCGGGAGAGTACAATGAGCAGTTCTTC | CASSRLAGEYNEQFF
TRBJ1-5 | TRBV7-3 | few | TRBD1 | TGTGCCAGCAGCTTAAGGACAGGGAAGCAGCCCCAGCATTTT | CASSLRTGKQPQHF
TRBJ2-3 | TRBV7-9 | - | - | TGTGCCAGCAGCCCCGGGGCCGGGGAGGTCACAGATACGCAGTATTTT | CASSPGAGEVTDTQYF
TRBJ1-2 | TRBV30 | - | - | TGTGCCTGGAGTGTACTAACAGGAGTCTATGGCTACACCTTC | CAWSVLTGVYGYTF
TRBJ1-5 | TRBV5-3 | - | - | TGTGCCAGAAGCTTGGTAGGGGGAGACCAGCCCCAGCATTTT | CARSLVGGDQPQHF
TRBJ2-5 | TRBV4-1 | - | TRBD2 | TGCGCCAGCAGCCAAGTGTACGCGGGAGCCCAAGAGACCCAGTACTTC | CASSQVYAGAQETQYF
TRBJ2-6 | TRBV5-1 | - | - | TGCGCCAGCAGCTCAGGGTCTGGGGCCAACGTCCTGACTTTC | CASSSGSGANVLTF
TRBJ1-2 | TRBV15 | - | TRBD1 | TGTGCCACCAGAGGACAGGGGCAACTATATGGCTACACCTTC | CATRGQGQLYGYTF
TRBJ2-3 | TRBV23-1 | - | TRBD2 | TGCGCCAGCAGTCAATCTTTACGGGAGGGGGAAGATACGCAGTATTTT | CASSQSLREGEDTQYF
TRBJ2-2 | TRBV14 | - | TRBD2 | TGTGCCAGCAGCCAACAACTAGCGTACTTCACCGGGGAGCTGTTTTTT | CASSQQLAYFTGELFF
TRBJ1-2 | TRBV15 | - | - | TGTGCCACCAGTCAAGGGGGTCCCAACTATGGCTACACCTTC | CATSQGGPNYGYTF
TRBJ2-1 | TRBV11-3 | once | - | TGTGCCAGCAGCTTATACGGGACTCCGGGTAATGAGCAGTTCTTC | CASSLYGTPGNEQFF
TRBJ2-3 | TRBV30 | few | TRBD1 | TGTGCCTGGAGGGGACAGGGGATAGATACGCAGTATTTT | CAWRGQGIDTQYF
TRBJ2-5 | TRBV2 | - | TRBD2 | TGTGCCAGCAGCCGGACTAGCGCTCAAGAGACCCAGTACTTC | CASSRTSAQETQYF
TRBJ1-1 | TRBV5-4 | few | - | TGTGCCAGCAGCTTCGTTGACAGGATGAACACTGAAGCTTTCTTT | CASSFVDRMNTEAFF
TRBJ1-6 | TRBV19 | - | TRBD1 | TGTGCCAGTAGGACAGGGGGGTCTGGTTCACCCCTCCACTTT | CASRTGGSGSPLHF
TRBJ2-1 | TRBV5-1 | - | - | TGCGCCAGCAGCTTGGGACAGGTTCTTGAGCAGTTCTTC | CASSLGQVLEQFF
TRBJ2-6 | TRBV6-1 | - | - | TGTGCCAGCAGTGAATGGTGGGGGAGGGGGGCCAACGTCCTGACTTTC | CASSEWWGRGANVLTF
TRBJ2-3 | TRBV18 | - | - | TGTGCCAGCTCACCACGGGTTGTGGGAGCGGGCACAGATACGCAGTATTTT | CASSPRVVGAGTDTQYF
TRBJ2-3 | TRBV29-1 | once | - | TGCAGCGTTGAAAGGCGGGTTAGCACAGATACGCAGTATTTT | CSVERRVSTDTQYF
TRBJ1-2 | TRBV10-3 | - | - | TGTGCCATCAGTGATCCGGGACAAAACTATGGCTACACCTTC | CAISDPGQNYGYTF
TRBJ2-2 | TRBV13 | - | - | TGTGCCAGCAGCACGCCCAGCAGGCTTATCACCGGGGAGCTGTTTTTT | CASSTPSRLITGELFF
TRBJ1-1 | TRBV30 | few | TRBD1 | TGTGCCTGGAGCTTGACAGGGTACACTGAAGCTTTCTTT | CAWSLTGYTEAFF
TRBJ2-2 | TRBV5-6 | - | TRBD1 | TGTGCCAGCAGCTTGGGGGGACAGGGTATGACCGGGGAGCTGTTTTTT | CASSLGGQGMTGELFF
TRBJ2-1 | TRBV5-1 | - | - | TGCGCCAGCAGCTTGGAAGGGAGGTGGTACTACAATGAGCAGTTCTTC | CASSLEGRWYYNEQFF
TRBJ2-1 | TRBV5-6 | - | - | TGTGCCAGCAGCCTGATGGGGGGGCAGTTCTTC | CASSLMGGQFF
TRBJ1-1 | TRBV29-1 | - | - | TGCAGCGTTGAACTATGGGACAAGAACACTGAAGCTTTCTTT | CSVELWDKNTEAFF
TRBJ2-7 | TRBV28 | - | - | TGTGCCAGCAATAGCAACTACGAGCAGTACTTC | CASNSNYEQYF
TRBJ2-2 | TRBV7-2 | - | TRBD1 | TGTGCCAGCACCAGAATACCGGGACAGATTAACACCGGGGAGCTGTTTTTT | CASTRIPGQINTGELFF
TRBJ2-7 | TRBV10-3 | - | TRBD2 | TGTGCCACCGCCGGGACTAGCGGGAGCGGCTCCTACGAGCAGTACTTC | CATAGTSGSGSYEQYF
TRBJ2-7 | TRBV6-1 | - | TRBD2 | TGTGCCAGCAGTCGGGGACTAGAATCCTACGAGCAGTACTTC | CASSRGLESYEQYF
TRBJ2-7 | TRBV30 | - | TRBD1 | TGTGCCTGGAGTCCTTTACCGACAGGGATTTTCGGCGAGCAGTACTTC | CAWSPLPTGIFGEQYF
TRBJ2-7 | TRBV30 | few | TRBD1 | TGTGCCTGGAGTGTACGTAGGACAGGGCCTTCCTACGAGCAGTACTTC | CAWSVRRTGPSYEQYF
TRBJ2-7 | TRBV19 | - | TRBD1 | TGTGCCAGTAGTATAGAAGGATACAGGGGGCTCGGCGAGCAGTACTTC | CASSIEGYRGLGEQYF
TRBJ1-1 | TRBV7-2 | few | TRBD1 | TGTGCCAGCTCGCCACCTCCAGGGGGCAGGGTGAACACTGAAGCTTTCTTT | CASSPPPGGRVNTEAFF
TRBJ1-5 | TRBV30 | - | - | TGTGCCTGGAGCCCGAAGGGGCAGTTTATTTATAGCAATCAGCCCCAGCATTTT | CAWSPKGQFIYSNQPQHF
TRBJ1-2 | TRBV9 | - | - | TGTGCCAGCAGCGTAGAACAGGGCGGTGGCTACACCTTC | CASSVEQGGGYTF
TRBJ1-2 | TRBV11-2 | - | TRBD1 | TGTGCCAGCAGCTTAGTTGGGCCGGGACAGGGGAGTTTTGGCTACACCTTC | CASSLVGPGQGSFGYTF
TRBJ2-2 | TRBV9 | - | TRBD2 | TGTGCCAGCAGCGTAGGGACTAGCAACACCGGGGAGCTGTTTTTT | CASSVGTSNTGELFF
TRBJ2-1 | TRBV7-2 | - | TRBD2 | TGTGCCAGCAACTTAGGAACTAGCGGGGACAATGAGCAGTTCTTC | CASNLGTSGDNEQFF
TRBJ2-5 | TRBV11-3 | - | TRBD1 | TGTGCCAGCAGCTCCGGGACAGGGAAAGGGGAGACCCAGTACTTC | CASSSGTGKGETQYF
TRBJ2-7 | TRBV10-1 | - | TRBD2 | TGCGCCAGCAGCTCCGGACTAGCGGGCACCTACGAGCAGTACTTC | CASSSGLAGTYEQYF
TRBJ2-3 | TRBV15 | - | TRBD2 | TGTGCCACCAGGGATCTACTAGCGGGGGACGCAGATACGCAGTATTTT | CATRDLLAGDADTQYF
TRBJ2-7 | TRBV19 | - | TRBD2 | TGTGCCAGTAGTATTCGCGCCGGGACTAGCGGGGCGTACGAGCAGTACTTC | CASSIRAGTSGAYEQYF
TRBJ1-2 | TRBV30 | - | TRBD1 | TGTGCCTGTGTGATGGGACAGGGTATGGGAGGCTACACCTTC | CACVMGQGMGGYTF
TRBJ1-1 | TRBV19 | few | TRBD1 | TGTGCCAGTAGTCTCCGGACAGGGCACACTGAAGCTTTCTTT | CASSLRTGHTEAFF
TRBJ1-5 | TRBV19 | - | - | TGTGCCAGTCGCGGACAGCTCCTGCAGCCCCAGCATTTT | CASRGQLLQPQHF
TRBJ2-7 | TRBV13 | - | TRBD1 | TGTGCCAGACTGGACAGGGGGAATGAGCAGTACTTC | CARLDRGNEQYF
TRBJ1-1 | TRBV10-3 | few | TRBD1 | TGTGCCATCATTTCGGACAGGGGGAACACTGAAGCTTTCTTT | CAIISDRGNTEAFF
TRBJ2-4 | TRBV29-1 | few | - | TGCAGCGCCTTCGGGTCAGGGTCATATGGCATTCAGTACTTC | CSAFGSGSYGIQYF
TRBJ1-2 | TRBV19 | - | TRBD1 | TGTGCCAGTAGCCCCGACAGGGGTAAATTTTATGGCTACACCTTC | CASSPDRGKFYGYTF
TRBJ2-7 | TRBV10-2 | - | TRBD1 | TGCGCCAGCAGTGGAACAGGGGTCACCTACGAGCAGTACTTC | CASSGTGVTYEQYF
TRBJ1-4 | TRBV7-9 | - | TRBD1 | TGTGCCAGCAGCCTAGGACAGGGGGATGAAAAACTGTTTTTT | CASSLGQGDEKLFF
TRBJ1-4 | TRBV9 | - | TRBD1 | TGTGCCAGCAGCCATCGTGGAGACAGGGGTGAAAAACTGTTTTTT | CASSHRGDRGEKLFF
TRBJ2-5 | TRBV29-1 | - | - | TGCAGCGTTGATTCGGTCGGGATGGGGGGGACCCAGTACTTC | CSVDSVGMGGTQYF
TRBJ2-7 | TRBV6-5 | - | TRBD1 | TGTGCCAGCAGTTATGGACAGGGTACCTACGAGCAGTACTTC | CASSYGQGTYEQYF
TRBJ2-7 | TRBV18 | - | - | TGTGCCAGCTCACCACCAGGGGACTACGAGCAGTACTTC | CASSPPGDYEQYF
TRBJ1-5 | TRBV4-1 | - | - | TGCGCCAGCAGCCAAGCCTCGACAGGAGACAATCAGCCCCAGCATTTT | CASSQASTGDNQPQHF
TRBJ2-2 | TRBV30 | - | - | TGTGCCTGGAGTGTATTAGGGGGGGCCGGGGAGCTGTTTTTT | CAWSVLGGAGELFF
TRBJ2-7 | TRBV28 | - | - | TGTGCCAGCAGACCTAGTTTAGGAGTCAGCTCCTACGAGCAGTACTTC | CASRPSLGVSSYEQYF